This T cell receptor (beta chain) came from a study of post-analysis software for immune sequencing data. Libraries were made from TCR beta cDNA, and they carried unique molecular identifiers. cDNA molecules numbering roughly 500,000 came from approximately 1 to 10 million T cells. One entry per CDR3 protein, called by TCRdb with MiXCR from the PCR reads. The table includes around 200,000 distinct CDR3 sequences, 29% detected once. Input material: blood. The sequence came from a girl aged 2-17 years with multiple sclerosis.

CDR3 coding DNA: TGCGCCACCGGGACAGGGGGTTACGAGCAGTACTTC. It is translated as CATGTGGYEQYF. The chain joins TRBV10-2 to TRBJ2-7, with TRBD1 matching 11 bases. Germline CDR1 and CDR2: WSHSY and SAAADI. V gave up 10 bases and J gave up 4 bases; unmatched junction bases: 3. CDR3 length equals 12 residues.